These T cell receptor beta chains were read from a single sample in a study of blood T cells in healthy people across ages. MiXCR, run by TCRdb on the 5' RACE reads, gives a single entry per CDR3 protein. The sample lists hundreds of thousands of distinct CDR3 sequences; about 20% were seen once. The sequenced sample consisted of blood. These receptor sequences come from a man aged 70-80 years in good health. Each CDR3 is given with its conserved first and last residue. The D gene is left open where the match is weak. For some rows the clone size is stated as once, few or many, or as a class when expanded; others skip it.

v_gene	j_gene	d_gene	abundance	CDR3aa	CDR3nt
TRBV5-6	TRBJ2-5	.	.	CASSLLKTQYF	TGTGCCAGCAGCTTACTGAAGACCCAGTACTTC
TRBV7-9	TRBJ2-1	TRBD2	.	CASSLAGLAGDEQFF	TGTGCCAGCAGCTTAGCCGGTCTAGCGGGGGACGAGCAGTTCTTC
TRBV4-3	TRBJ2-1	.	.	CASSRSHRRGSGWNEQFF	TGCGCCAGCAGCCGATCGCATAGACGGGGTTCGGGGTGGAATGAGCAGTTCTTC
TRBV28	TRBJ2-5	TRBD2	.	CASSSISGGVQETQYF	TGTGCCAGCAGTTCCATTAGCGGGGGGGTCCAAGAGACCCAGTACTTC
TRBV3-1	TRBJ2-7	.	.	CASSQYGTGFYEQYF	TGTGCCAGCAGCCAATACGGGACGGGTTTTTACGAGCAGTACTTC
TRBV20-1	TRBJ1-2	.	many	CSAPTVYGFGGYTF	TGCAGTGCTCCGACAGTTTACGGGTTCGGTGGCTACACCTTC
TRBV30	TRBJ2-4	.	.	CAWRTGPLAKNIQYF	TGTGCCTGGAGAACGGGACCCTTAGCCAAAAACATTCAGTACTTC
TRBV12-3/TRBV12-4	TRBJ2-7	.	.	CASSYRAPRDYEQYF	TGTGCCAGCAGTTACAGGGCCCCACGGGACTACGAGCAGTACTTC
TRBV5-1	TRBJ1-2	.	.	CASSLGRGINYGYTF	TGCGCCAGCAGCTTGGGAAGGGGGATCAACTATGGCTACACCTTC
TRBV19	TRBJ1-1	TRBD1	few	CAGSILDRTAFF	TGTGCCGGTAGTATCCTGGACAGGACAGCTTTCTTT
TRBV20-1	TRBJ2-1	TRBD2	few	CSASKRGRSSYNEQFF	TGCAGTGCTAGTAAGCGGGGCCGCAGCTCCTACAATGAGCAGTTCTTC
TRBV19	TRBJ1-2	.	.	CASSQGSTGLRNYGYTF	TGTGCCAGTAGTCAAGGGAGTACAGGCCTACGAAACTATGGCTACACCTTC
TRBV20-1	TRBJ2-1	TRBD2	.	CSAYKRELSYNEQFF	TGCAGTGCTTATAAGCGGGAGCTGTCCTACAATGAGCAGTTCTTC
TRBV7-3	TRBJ2-3	TRBD2	few	CASSLSSRLAGLDTQYF	TGTGCCAGCAGCTTAAGTAGCCGACTAGCGGGCCTGGATACGCAGTATTTT
TRBV20-1	TRBJ1-5	.	.	CSARGGSSNQPQHF	TGCAGTGCTAGAGGCGGCAGTAGCAATCAGCCCCAGCATTTT
TRBV7-6	TRBJ1-5	.	many	CASSADSNQPQHF	TGTGCCAGCAGCGCGGACAGCAATCAGCCCCAGCATTTT